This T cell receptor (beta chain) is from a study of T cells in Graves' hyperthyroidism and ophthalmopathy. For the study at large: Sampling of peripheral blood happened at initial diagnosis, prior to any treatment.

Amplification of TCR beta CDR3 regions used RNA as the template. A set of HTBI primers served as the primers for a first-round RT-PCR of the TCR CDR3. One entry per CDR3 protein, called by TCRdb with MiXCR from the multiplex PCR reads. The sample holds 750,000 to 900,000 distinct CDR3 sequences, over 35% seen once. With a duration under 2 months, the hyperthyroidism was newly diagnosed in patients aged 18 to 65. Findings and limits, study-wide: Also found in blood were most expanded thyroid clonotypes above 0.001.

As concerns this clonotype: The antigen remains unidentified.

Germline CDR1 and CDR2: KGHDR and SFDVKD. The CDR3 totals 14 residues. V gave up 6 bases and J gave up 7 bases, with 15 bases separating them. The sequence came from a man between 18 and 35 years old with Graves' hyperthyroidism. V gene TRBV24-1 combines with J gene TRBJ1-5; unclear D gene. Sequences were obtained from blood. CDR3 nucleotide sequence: TGTGCCACCAGTTACGCCAGCTTCGGGCAGCCCCAGCATTTT. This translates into CATSYASFGQPQHF.